These 29 T cell receptor beta chains share one sample of origin, sequenced in a study of blood T cell repertoires in COVID-19. Repertoires were generated with immunoSEQ multiplex PCR, while TCRdb's copy carries only in-frame clones and drops some. The table lists roughly 32,000 clones, 90% of them singletons. What was sequenced was peripheral blood. These receptors were taken from a man older than 75 with acute or convalescent COVID-19.

The chain carries TRBV19 and TRBJ2-7, with 9 nucleotides matching TRBD1. Germline V gene data show CDR1 as LNHDA and CDR2 as SQIVND (reference sequence). V trimming: 4 bases; J trimming: 3 bases; junction bases outside the gene matches: 1. The CDR3 length is 13 residues. Here the CDR3 DNA reads TGTGCCAGTAGTAGGGGACAGGGCTACGAGCAGTACTTC. Protein product: CASSRGQGYEQYF.

The CDR3 loop reads CASSRGTDTQYF. The CDR3, as DNA: TGTGCCAGCAGTCGAGGCACAGATACGCAGTATTTT. The rearrangement links TRBV12-3 or TRBV12-4 to TRBJ2-3; D gene unclear. The CDR3 loop spans 12 amino acids. Deletions cut 5 bases from V and 1 base from J, with 4 bases between.

This clone was counted once. The chain carries TRBV24-1 and TRBJ2-6; TRBD1 aligns across 10 bases. J was trimmed by 2 bases and V by 1 base; bases with no gene match: 4. The CDR3 spans 18 residues. CDR1 and CDR2 (germline): KGHDR, SFDVKD. In DNA, the CDR3 is TGTGCCACCAGTGATTTTCGACAGGGGGCCGCTGGGGCCAACGTCCTGACTTTC. Its protein product is CATSDFRQGAAGANVLTF.

This CDR3 is CSISAGNTEAFF. CDR3 DNA sequence: TGCAGCATCTCAGCAGGGAACACTGAAGCTTTCTTT. The J gene is TRBJ1-1, the V gene TRBV29-1; D is ambiguous. CDR1 is SQVTM, CDR2 ANQGSEA, per germline. The CDR3 consists of 12 residues. Between the trimmed V and J ends, which lost 8 bases and 1 base, there was a span of 11 bases.

The V and J genes are TRBV7-9 and TRBJ2-7; D unclear. The V gene's germline CDR1 is SEHNR and CDR2 FQNEAQ (reference sequence). V lost 6 bases and J lost 2, with 11 bases in between. The CDR3 covers 13 residues. The CDR3, as DNA: TGTGCCAGCAGGGGCCCGGCGACCTACGAGCAGTACTTC. Translated, it gives CASRGPATYEQYF.

The J gene is TRBJ1-1, the V gene TRBV6-2 or TRBV6-3; the D gene is possibly TRBD1 (6 bases). This CDR3 has 14 residues. V was trimmed by 6 bases and J by 1 base, leaving 12 bases between them. CDR1 and CDR2 from the germline V gene are MNHEY and SVGEGT. The CDR3 region is CASSQGIWNTEAFF. The CDR3 bases are TGTGCCAGCAGCCAGGGGATTTGGAACACTGAAGCTTTCTTT.

The rearrangement joins TRBV28 to TRBJ1-2; 7 bases match TRBD1. V shed 6 bases and J 5 bases; nucleotides not matched to a gene: 9. Looked up from germline, CDR1 is MDHEN and CDR2 is SYDVKM. The CDR3 extends over 14 amino acids. The DNA of the CDR3 is TGTGCCAGCAGGCAGACCGGGACAGCTTATGGCTACACCTTC. Translation: CASRQTGTAYGYTF.

The V gene is TRBV7-2, the J gene TRBJ2-2; D perhaps matches TRBD1 (5 bases). V was cut by 4 bases and J by 6 bases, with 15 bases left in between. Germline loops: CDR1 SGHTA, CDR2 FQGNSA. The CDR3 length is 15 residues. The CDR3 DNA follows: TGTGCCAGCAGCTCCAGGGTACTCGTCGCCGGGGAGCTGTTTTTT. This translates into CASSSRVLVAGELFF. Full variable domain (remainder filled in from reference TRBV7-2 and TRBJ2-2): GAGVSQSPSNKVTEKGKDVELRCDPISGHTALYWYRQSLGQGLEFLIYFQGNSAPDKSGLPSDRFSAERTGGSVSTLTIQRTQQEDSAVYLCASSSRVLVAGELFFGEGSRLTVL.

J is TRBJ2-4 and V is TRBV4-2; 11 bases match TRBD2. The J segment lost 8 bases and the V segment lost 1 base, leaving 4 bases of the junction unmatched. The germline V gene has CDR1 LGHNA and CDR2 YNFKEQ. This CDR3 is built from 15 residues. CDR3: CASSQAIAGGDIQYF. The DNA for the CDR3 is TGTGCCAGCAGCCAAGCTATAGCGGGGGGGGACATTCAGTACTTC.

V gene TRBV3-1 (or the pseudogene TRBV3-2) combines with J gene TRBJ2-1, with 7 bases matching TRBD1. V was pared by 4 bases and J by 4 bases, with 10 bases of the junction left unmatched. Germline-derived CDR1 and CDR2 are LGHDT and YNNKEL (reference sequence). This CDR3 comprises 16 residues. The CDR3 sequence is CASSRKQGSEYNEQFF. The CDR3 DNA is TGTGCCAGCAGCCGGAAACAGGGGTCCGAATACAATGAGCAGTTCTTC.

DNA for the CDR3: TGTGCCAGCAGCTATTGGACAGGGAGCACAGATACGCAGTATTTT. Its translation: CASSYWTGSTDTQYF. The gene calls are TRBV7-9 and TRBJ2-3, with TRBD1 matching 8 bases. With 4 bases clipped from V and 0 bases from J, the junction kept 3 bases outside the gene matches. Germline values: CDR1 SEHNR, CDR2 FQNEAQ (reference sequence). The CDR3 spans 15 residues.

Concerning this clone itself: Germline is not matched at one junction end, which may reflect a read error. V gene TRBV19 combines with J gene TRBJ2-1, with D uncertain. The CDR3 has 11 amino acids. Germline CDR1 LNHDA, CDR2 SQIVND (reference sequence). The CDR3 nucleotides are TGTGCCAGCAGTACAATCAATGAGCAGTTCTTC. Translated, it gives CASSTINEQFF. Drawing the rest from reference TRBV19 and TRBJ2-1, the complete variable domain is DGGITQSPKYLFRKEGQNVTLSCEQNLNHDAMYWYRQDPGQGLRLIYYSQIVNDFQKGDIAEGYSVSREKKESFPLTVTSAQKNPTAFYLCASSTINEQFFGPGTRLTVL.

The chain joins TRBV18 to TRBJ1-6; D not certain. V gave up 8 bases and J gave up 6 bases, with 17 bases separating them. The CDR3 extends over 15 amino acids. The germline V gene encodes CDR1 KGHSH and CDR2 LQKENI. The CDR3 region has the DNA TGTGCCAGCCCCCAGTCTCGTGATCGTAATTCACCCCTCCACTTT. It translates to CASPQSRDRNSPLHF.

This clone was found a few times. The chain is built from TRBV3-1 (or the pseudogene TRBV3-2) and TRBJ1-2; possible D gene TRBD1, 5 bases. This CDR3 region has 14 residues. Trimming took off 1 base at V and 5 bases at J, with 11 bases between the two ends. Germline CDR1 LGHDT, CDR2 YNNKEL (reference sequence). The CDR3 nucleotides are TGTGCCAGCAGCCAAGTCGAGGGGAGGTATGGCTACACCTTC. Protein: CASSQVEGRYGYTF.

The chain combines TRBV7-6 with TRBJ2-1; 13 positions agree with TRBD2. Trimming at V came to 5 bases and at J to 4 bases, leaving 8 bases not matched to a gene. CDR1 and CDR2 (germline): SGHVS, FNYEAQ. This CDR3 has 17 residues. The CDR3 is CASSLRGTSGAYNEQFF. In DNA form, the CDR3 reads TGTGCCAGCAGCCTCAGGGGGACTAGCGGGGCGTACAATGAGCAGTTCTTC.

The CDR3 DNA reads TGTGCCAGCAGCTTACAGGGGGCGGAAGGCTACACCTTC. Protein product: CASSLQGAEGYTF. V gene TRBV5-4 combines with J gene TRBJ1-2, with 9 bases fitting TRBD1. From germline, CDR1 is SGHNT and CDR2 YYREEE (reference sequence). The CDR3 is 13 amino acids. With 2 bases clipped from V and 8 bases from J, the junction kept 4 bases outside the gene matches. Drawing the rest from reference TRBV5-4 and TRBJ1-2, the complete variable domain is ETGVTQSPTHLIKTRGQQVTLRCSSQSGHNTVSWYQQALGQGPQFIFQYYREEENGRGNFPPRFSGLQFPNYSSELNVNALELDDSALYLCASSLQGAEGYTFGSGTRLTVV.

This clone was picked up a small number of times. The rearrangement joins TRBV2 to TRBJ2-7; the D gene is possibly TRBD1 (5 bases). V lost 3 bases, J lost 0 bases, and 9 bases lay in between. Germline-derived CDR1 and CDR2 are SNHLY and FYNNEI. This CDR3 contains 14 residues. The CDR3 nucleotides are TGTGCCAGCAGTGACCAGACAGTCTCCTACGAGCAGTACTTC. Protein sequence: CASSDQTVSYEQYF.

The chain joins TRBV7-8 to TRBJ2-5, with D unresolved. The germline gives CDR1 SGHVS, CDR2 FQNEAQ. This CDR3 has 14 amino acids. Trimming left V 5 bases short and J 5 bases short, with 15 bases between. The CDR3: CASSVVGLKETQYF. Written as DNA, the CDR3 is TGTGCCAGCAGCGTGGTGGGCCTGAAGGAGACCCAGTACTTC.

This chain links TRBV18 with TRBJ1-2; TRBD1 aligns across 7 bases. This CDR3 has 14 amino acids. Germline CDR1 is KGHSH and CDR2 is LQKENI. V was pared by 6 bases and J by 4 bases, with 8 bases of the junction left unmatched. The CDR3 is CASSLDREAYGYTF. The DNA for the CDR3 is TGTGCCAGCTCCCTCGACAGGGAGGCCTATGGCTACACCTTC. Drawing the rest from reference TRBV18 and TRBJ1-2, the complete variable domain is NAGVMQNPRHLVRRRGQEARLRCSPMKGHSHVYWYRQLPEEGLKFMVYLQKENIIDESGMPKERFSAEFPKEGPSILRIQQVVRGDSAAYFCASSLDREAYGYTFGSGTRLTVV.

The V call is TRBV28, the J call TRBJ1-5; TRBD1 is a possible D gene (5 bases). The CDR3 covers 16 residues. V was cut by 8 bases and J by 3 bases, with 20 bases left in between. The germline V gene encodes CDR1 MDHEN and CDR2 SYDVKM. CDR3 nucleotide sequence: TGTGCCAGCGCTTCCTCGTCAGGGATGTCCAATCAGCCCCAGCATTTT. Its translation: CASASSSGMSNQPQHF.

The chain couples TRBV13 to TRBJ1-2, with D maybe TRBD1 (5 bases). This CDR3 has 13 amino acids. The germline V gene has CDR1 PRHDT and CDR2 FYEKMQ (reference sequence). V dropped 0 bases and J dropped 8 bases, with 10 bases sitting between them. CDR3 nucleotides: TGTGCCAGCAGCTTAGGGGGACTAAGGGGCTACACCTTC. It specifies CASSLGGLRGYTF.

This clone occurred once. The chain couples TRBV10-3 to TRBJ2-1; tentatively, D is TRBD2 (6 bases). Per the germline V gene, CDR1 is ENHRY and CDR2 is SYGVKD. The CDR3 length is 15 residues. V was clipped by 2 bases and J by 6 bases, with 14 bases between them. CDR3 residues: CAISESRGGTNEQFF. CDR3 DNA sequence: TGTGCCATCAGTGAGAGCAGAGGAGGGACCAATGAGCAGTTCTTC.

The CDR3 sequence: CASSFTGGRDSEAFF. The CDR3 DNA follows: TGCGCCAGCAGTTTTACAGGCGGTAGGGACTCTGAAGCTTTCTTT. The V gene is TRBV5-1, the J gene TRBJ1-1; TRBD1 might be the D (5 bases). Germline values: CDR1 SGHRS, CDR2 YFSETQ. Trimming shortened V by 5 bases and J by 6 bases, and 20 bases separated the two germline ends. The CDR3 loop spans 15 amino acids. Together with reference TRBV5-1 and TRBJ1-1, the CDR3 gives the full variable domain: KAGVTQTPRYLIKTRGQQVTLSCSPISGHRSVSWYQQTPGQGLQFLFEYFSETQRNKGNFPGRFSGRQFSNSRSEMNVSTLELGDSALYLCASSFTGGRDSEAFFGQGTRLTVV.

This rearrangement joins TRBV11-1 to TRBJ2-3, with 7 bases aligning to TRBD1. This CDR3 is built from 14 residues. The V and J ends lost 5 bases and 0 bases, in that order; junction bases with no gene match: 2. Germline V gene sequence: CDR1 SGHAT, CDR2 FQDESV (reference sequence). The CDR3 DNA is TGTGCCAGCAGCACGGGACAGAGCACAGATACGCAGTATTTT. Encoded protein: CASSTGQSTDTQYF.

The V and J genes are TRBV7-2 and TRBJ2-3; no clear D. V lost 4 bases to trimming and J lost 8 bases, with 13 bases between them. CDR1 SGHTA and CDR2 FQGNSA come from the germline V gene. The CDR3 length is 13 residues. This CDR3 reads CASSSLLESTQYF. Written as DNA, the CDR3 is TGTGCCAGCAGCTCACTACTGGAAAGTACGCAGTATTTT.

This chain connects TRBV5-4 to TRBJ2-5; D gene uncertain. Germline V gives CDR1 SGHNT, CDR2 YYREEE (reference sequence). V was clipped by 3 bases and J by 5 bases, with 5 bases between them. The CDR3 consists of 11 residues. Here the CDR3 reads CASSSGETQYF. Written as DNA, the CDR3 is TGTGCCAGCAGCTCCGGGGAGACCCAGTACTTC.

The chain links TRBV7-2 to TRBJ1-2, with 8 positions matching TRBD1. The CDR3 runs to 13 residues. Germline assignment: CDR1 SGHTA and CDR2 FQGNSA. Trimming at V came to 5 bases and at J to 4 bases, leaving 3 bases not matched to a gene. CDR3 DNA: TGTGCCAGCAGCGGACAGGGTGGCTATGGCTACACCTTC. Protein: CASSGQGGYGYTF. Looking up the rest from reference TRBV7-2 and TRBJ1-2 gives the full variable domain: GAGVSQSPSNKVTEKGKDVELRCDPISGHTALYWYRQSLGQGLEFLIYFQGNSAPDKSGLPSDRFSAERTGGSVSTLTIQRTQQEDSAVYLCASSGQGGYGYTFGSGTRLTVV.

The gene calls are TRBV28 and TRBJ1-5; perhaps TRBD1 as D (6 bases). Germline values: CDR1 MDHEN, CDR2 SYDVKM. The CDR3 covers 17 residues. V was trimmed by 5 bases and J by 3 bases, leaving 20 bases between them. The CDR3 DNA reads TGTGCCAGCAGTCCGCCTACAGGGTTTCCACCCAATCAGCCCCAGCATTTT. It encodes CASSPPTGFPPNQPQHF.

In nucleotides, the CDR3 is TGTGCCAGCAGCGCACACAGGGGAGATAGCAATCAGCCCCAGCATTTT. It translates to CASSAHRGDSNQPQHF. V gene TRBV7-8 combines with J gene TRBJ1-5, with 7 bases aligning to TRBD1. J lost 0 bases, V lost 5 bases, and 7 bases had no gene match. The CDR3 runs 16 residues. Germline V gene data show CDR1 as SGHVS and CDR2 as FQNEAQ.